The T cell receptor (beta chain) under discussion was sequenced for a study of human T cells and chemical hapten exposure. It was from unfractionated whole blood that total RNA was extracted. This clonotype was counted only a few times. In the original processing: TCR counts had a median of about 99,000 per sample and spanned about 23,224 to 690,600. TCRdb independently ran MiXCR on the 5' RACE reads; one entry per CDR3 protein. The V and J calls reflect TCRdb's pipeline rather than the authors' work. Here the sample spans approximately 150,000 distinct CDR3 sequences, around 4% being singletons. The clonotype was recovered from a female donor in good health.

The CDR3 DNA follows: TGTGCCAGCAGCTTAGGGGGGTCCGCCGTAACAGATACGCAGTATTTT. Translated, it gives CASSLGGSAVTDTQYF. The V call is TRBV7-2, the J call TRBJ2-3, with D tentatively TRBD1 or TRBD2 (5 bases each). Deletions cut 1 base from V and 3 bases from J, with 14 bases between. From germline, CDR1 is SGHTA and CDR2 FQGNSA. The CDR3 contains 16 residues.